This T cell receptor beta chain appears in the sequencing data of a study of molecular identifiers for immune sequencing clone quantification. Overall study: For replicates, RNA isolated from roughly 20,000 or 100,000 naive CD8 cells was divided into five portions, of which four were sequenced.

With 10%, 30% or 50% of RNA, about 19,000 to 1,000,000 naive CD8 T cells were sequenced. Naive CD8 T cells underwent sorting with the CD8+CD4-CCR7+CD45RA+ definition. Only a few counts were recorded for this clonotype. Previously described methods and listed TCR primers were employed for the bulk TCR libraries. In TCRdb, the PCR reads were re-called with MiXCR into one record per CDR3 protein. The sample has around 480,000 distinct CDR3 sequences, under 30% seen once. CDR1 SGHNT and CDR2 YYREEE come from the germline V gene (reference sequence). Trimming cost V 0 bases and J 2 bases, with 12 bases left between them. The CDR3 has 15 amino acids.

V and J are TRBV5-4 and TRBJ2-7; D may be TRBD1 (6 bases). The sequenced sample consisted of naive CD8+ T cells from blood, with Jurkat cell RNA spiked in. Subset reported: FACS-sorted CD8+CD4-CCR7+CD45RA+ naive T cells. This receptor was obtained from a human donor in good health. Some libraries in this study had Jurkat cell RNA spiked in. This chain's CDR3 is CASSLDQGLTYEQYF. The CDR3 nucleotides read TGTGCCAGCAGCTTGGACCAGGGGCTAACCTACGAGCAGTACTTC.